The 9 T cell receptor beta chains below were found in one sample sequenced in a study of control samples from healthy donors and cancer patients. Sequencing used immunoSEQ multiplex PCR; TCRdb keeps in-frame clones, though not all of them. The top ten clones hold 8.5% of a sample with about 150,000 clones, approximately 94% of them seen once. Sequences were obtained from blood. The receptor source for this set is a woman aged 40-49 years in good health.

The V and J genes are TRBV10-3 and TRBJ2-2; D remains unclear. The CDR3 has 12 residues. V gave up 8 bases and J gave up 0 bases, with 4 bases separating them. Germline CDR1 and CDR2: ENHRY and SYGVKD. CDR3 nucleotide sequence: TGTGCCATCTTTGCGAACACCGGGGAGCTGTTTTTT. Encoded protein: CAIFANTGELFF.

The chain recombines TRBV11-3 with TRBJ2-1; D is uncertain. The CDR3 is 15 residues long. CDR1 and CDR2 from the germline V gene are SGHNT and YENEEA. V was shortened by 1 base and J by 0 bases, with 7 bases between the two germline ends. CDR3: CASSLGQSSYNEQFF. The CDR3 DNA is TGTGCCAGCAGCTTAGGTCAGAGCTCCTACAATGAGCAGTTCTTC.

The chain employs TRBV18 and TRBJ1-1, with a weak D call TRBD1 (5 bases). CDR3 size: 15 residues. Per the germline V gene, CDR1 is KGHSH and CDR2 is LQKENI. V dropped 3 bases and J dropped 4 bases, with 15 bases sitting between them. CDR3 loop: CASSPTVGLGTEAFF. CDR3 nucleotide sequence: TGTGCCAGCTCACCGACAGTTGGACTGGGCACTGAAGCTTTCTTT.

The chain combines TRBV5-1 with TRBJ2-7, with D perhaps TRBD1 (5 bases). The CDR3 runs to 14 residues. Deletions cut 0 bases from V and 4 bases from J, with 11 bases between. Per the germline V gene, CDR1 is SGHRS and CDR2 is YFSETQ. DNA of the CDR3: TGCGCCAGCAGCTTGGACAGGATGCTATACGAGCAGTACTTC. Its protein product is CASSLDRMLYEQYF. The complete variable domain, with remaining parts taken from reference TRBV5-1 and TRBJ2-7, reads KAGVTQTPRYLIKTRGQQVTLSCSPISGHRSVSWYQQTPGQGLQFLFEYFSETQRNKGNFPGRFSGRQFSNSRSEMNVSTLELGDSALYLCASSLDRMLYEQYFGPGTRLTVT.

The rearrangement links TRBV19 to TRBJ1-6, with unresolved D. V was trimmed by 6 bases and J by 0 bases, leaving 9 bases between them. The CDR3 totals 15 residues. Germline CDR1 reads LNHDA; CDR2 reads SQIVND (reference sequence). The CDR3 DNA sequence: TGTGCCAGTAGGATCACGAGCTCCTATAATTCACCCCTCCACTTT. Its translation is CASRITSSYNSPLHF.

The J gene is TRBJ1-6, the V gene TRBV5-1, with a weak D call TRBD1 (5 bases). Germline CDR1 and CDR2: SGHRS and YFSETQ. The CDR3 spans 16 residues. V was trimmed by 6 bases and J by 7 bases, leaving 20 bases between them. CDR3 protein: CASTYTLIGENSPLHF. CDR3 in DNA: TGCGCCAGCACCTATACCTTGATAGGGGAGAATTCACCCCTCCACTTT.

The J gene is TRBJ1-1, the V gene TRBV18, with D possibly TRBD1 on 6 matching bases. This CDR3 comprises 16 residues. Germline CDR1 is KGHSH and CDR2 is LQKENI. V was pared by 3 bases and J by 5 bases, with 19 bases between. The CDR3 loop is CASSPPSGGRGTEAFF. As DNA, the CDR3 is TGTGCCAGCTCACCGCCGAGTGGGGGGCGCGGGACTGAAGCTTTCTTT. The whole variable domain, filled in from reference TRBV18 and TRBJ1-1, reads NAGVMQNPRHLVRRRGQEARLRCSPMKGHSHVYWYRQLPEEGLKFMVYLQKENIIDESGMPKERFSAEFPKEGPSILRIQQVVRGDSAAYFCASSPPSGGRGTEAFFGQGTRLTVV.

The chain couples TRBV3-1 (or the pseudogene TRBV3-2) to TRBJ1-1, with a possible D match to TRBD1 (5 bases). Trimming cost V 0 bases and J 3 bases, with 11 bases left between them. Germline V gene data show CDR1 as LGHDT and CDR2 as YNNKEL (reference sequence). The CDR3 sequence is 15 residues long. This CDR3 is CASSQEPGIDTEAFF. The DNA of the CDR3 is TGTGCCAGCAGCCAAGAGCCAGGGATAGACACTGAAGCTTTCTTT.

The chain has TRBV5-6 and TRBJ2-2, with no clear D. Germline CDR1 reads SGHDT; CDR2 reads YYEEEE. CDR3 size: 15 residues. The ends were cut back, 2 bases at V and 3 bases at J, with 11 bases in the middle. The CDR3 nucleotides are TGTGCCAGCAGCTTAGCCCCGACTTACACCGGGGAGCTGTTTTTT. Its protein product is CASSLAPTYTGELFF.